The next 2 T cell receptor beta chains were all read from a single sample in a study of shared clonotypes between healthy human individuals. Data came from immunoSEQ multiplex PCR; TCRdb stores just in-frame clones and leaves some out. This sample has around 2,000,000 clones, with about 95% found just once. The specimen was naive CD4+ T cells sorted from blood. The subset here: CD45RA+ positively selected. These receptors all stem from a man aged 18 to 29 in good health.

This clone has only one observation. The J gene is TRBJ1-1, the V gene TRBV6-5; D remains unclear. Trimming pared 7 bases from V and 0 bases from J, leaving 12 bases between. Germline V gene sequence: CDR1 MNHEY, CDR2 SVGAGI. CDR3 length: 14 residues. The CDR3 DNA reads TGTGCCAGCACTCCAAGGAATTTGAACACTGAAGCTTTCTTT. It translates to CASTPRNLNTEAFF.

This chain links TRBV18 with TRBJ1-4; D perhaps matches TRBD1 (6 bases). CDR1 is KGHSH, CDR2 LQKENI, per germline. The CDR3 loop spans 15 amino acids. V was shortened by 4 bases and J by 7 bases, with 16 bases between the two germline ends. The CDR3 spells CASSRRQAEVEKLFF. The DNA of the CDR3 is TGTGCCAGCTCACGACGACAGGCCGAGGTTGAAAAACTGTTTTTT. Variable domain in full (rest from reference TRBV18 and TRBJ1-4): NAGVMQNPRHLVRRRGQEARLRCSPMKGHSHVYWYRQLPEEGLKFMVYLQKENIIDESGMPKERFSAEFPKEGPSILRIQQVVRGDSAAYFCASSRRQAEVEKLFFGSGTQLSVL.